Listed below are T cell receptor beta chains from one sample, sequenced in a study of cytomegalovirus exposure and HLA in healthy donors. Assay used: immunoSEQ multiplex PCR; TCRdb lists only in-frame clones, some missing. The sample records 150,000 to 200,000 clones, roughly 75% being singletons. Sequencing was carried out using PBMCs. These TCRs come from a man in his forties in good health and CMV-seronegative. CDR3s include the opening cysteine and the closing phenylalanine or tryptophan. A D gene is named only where the DNA matches it firmly. Clone size is shown for a subset of rows, as once, few, many or a class of expanded clone.

v_gene: TRBV7-2; abundance: NA; j_gene: TRBJ1-1; d_gene: NA; CDR3nt: TGTGCCAGCAGCTCGAAACGACAGGAGCTGTCGGCTTTCTTT; CDR3aa: CASSSKRQELSAFF
v_gene: TRBV10-2; abundance: NA; j_gene: TRBJ2-3; d_gene: NA; CDR3nt: TGCGCCAGCAAAGGGAGGCTTGGGCAGGGGGATAAAACAGATACGCAGTATTTT; CDR3aa: CASKGRLGQGDKTDTQYF
v_gene: TRBV2; abundance: NA; j_gene: TRBJ2-5; d_gene: NA; CDR3nt: TGTGCCAGCAGCCAGCTAGTCGGGTCAGAGACCCAGTACTTC; CDR3aa: CASSQLVGSETQYF
v_gene: TRBV6-1; abundance: NA; j_gene: TRBJ1-2; d_gene: NA; CDR3nt: TGTGCCAGCAGTCCCGGACAGTACTTAGGCTACACCTTC; CDR3aa: CASSPGQYLGYTF
v_gene: TRBV4-1; abundance: few; j_gene: TRBJ1-5; d_gene: NA; CDR3nt: TGCGCCAGCAGCCAAGATTCCGACAGTTATAGCAATCAGCCCCAGCATTTT; CDR3aa: CASSQDSDSYSNQPQHF
v_gene: TRBV7-9; abundance: NA; j_gene: TRBJ2-7; d_gene: TRBD1; CDR3nt: TGTGCCAGCAGCCCATCAGGGGGCGCGATGGGGGAGCAGTACTTC; CDR3aa: CASSPSGGAMGEQYF
v_gene: TRBV2; abundance: few; j_gene: TRBJ1-4; d_gene: NA; CDR3nt: TGTGCCAGCAGTGGGGCAGCATCAACTAATGAAAAACTGTTTTTT; CDR3aa: CASSGAASTNEKLFF
v_gene: TRBV6-5; abundance: NA; j_gene: TRBJ2-7; d_gene: TRBD1; CDR3nt: TGTGCCAGCAGTGGGGACAGGGGGAGCGAGCAGTACTTC; CDR3aa: CASSGDRGSEQYF
v_gene: TRBV6-5; abundance: NA; j_gene: TRBJ1-2; d_gene: TRBD1; CDR3nt: TGTGCCAGCAGTTACTCTTCAGGGGGTAATGGCTACACCTTC; CDR3aa: CASSYSSGGNGYTF
v_gene: TRBV19; abundance: once; j_gene: TRBJ2-7; d_gene: TRBD1; CDR3nt: TGTGCCAGTAGGCCGGGACAGGGGGCTTTTGAGCAGTACTTC; CDR3aa: CASRPGQGAFEQYF